This T cell receptor (beta chain) comes out of a study of T-cell reconstitution after alpha-beta-depleted transplantation in children. For TCRbeta, the library was prepared with unique molecular identifiers. TCRdb reanalysed the PCR reads using MiXCR and keeps one entry per CDR3 protein. This table has about 580,000 distinct CDR3 sequences, 23% appearing once. The CDR3 runs 12 residues. The germline V gene encodes CDR1 DFQATT and CDR2 SNEGSKA (reference sequence). Trimming left V 3 bases short and J 4 bases short, with 9 bases between. This clonotype was recorded many times. Source: PBMCs, mostly from graft donor cells, taken 360 days after TCRalphabeta/CD19-depleted stem cell transplant. The sequence derives from a boy under two years old who had a stem cell transplant for acute myeloid leukemia, so the T cells may come from the graft donor. V and J are TRBV20-1 and TRBJ1-1, with D uncertain. The CDR3 coding sequence is TGCAGTGCTAGCGGACTGACCACTGAAGCTTTCTTT. Translation: CSASGLTTEAFF.